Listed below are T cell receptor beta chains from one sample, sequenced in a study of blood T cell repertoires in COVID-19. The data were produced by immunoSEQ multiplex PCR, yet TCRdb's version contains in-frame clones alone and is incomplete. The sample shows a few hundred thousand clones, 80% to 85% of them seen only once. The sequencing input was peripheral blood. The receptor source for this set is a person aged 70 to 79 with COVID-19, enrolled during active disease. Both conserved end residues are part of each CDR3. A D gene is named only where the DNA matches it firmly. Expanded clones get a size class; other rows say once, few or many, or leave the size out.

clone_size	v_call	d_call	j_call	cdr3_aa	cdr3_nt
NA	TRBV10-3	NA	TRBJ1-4	CAISESRSSGEKLFF	TGTGCCATCAGTGAGTCGCGGTCATCCGGGGAAAAACTGTTTTTT
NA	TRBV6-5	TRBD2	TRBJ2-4	CASRAGGTDIQYF	TGTGCCAGCAGAGCGGGAGGTACGGACATTCAGTACTTC
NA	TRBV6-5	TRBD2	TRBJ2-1	CASRPTGLAANEQFF	TGTGCCAGCAGACCGACCGGACTAGCGGCCAATGAGCAGTTCTTC
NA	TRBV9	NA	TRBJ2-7	CASSVGEGTAPISYEQYF	TGTGCCAGCAGCGTAGGAGAGGGCACAGCGCCCATATCCTACGAGCAGTACTTC
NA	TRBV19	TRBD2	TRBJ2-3	CASSSAGDTDTQYF	TGTGCCAGTAGCTCAGCGGGGGACACAGATACGCAGTATTTT
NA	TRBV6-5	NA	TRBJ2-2	CATGGVRWTGELFF	TGTGCCACCGGGGGAGTGAGGTGGACCGGGGAGCTGTTTTTT
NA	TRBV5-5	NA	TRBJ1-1	CASSSQGGGNTEAFF	TGTGCCAGCAGCTCCCAGGGCGGTGGGAACACTGAAGCTTTCTTT
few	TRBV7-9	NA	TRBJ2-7	CASSPRLGLPYEQYF	TGTGCCAGCAGCCCCCGTCTCGGTCTGCCCTACGAGCAGTACTTC
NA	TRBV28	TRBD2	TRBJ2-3	CASSFDTSGQQRGRDTQYF	TGTGCCAGCAGTTTTGATACTAGCGGACAACAACGGGGGCGCGATACGCAGTATTTT
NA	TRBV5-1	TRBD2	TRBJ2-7	CASSSAGVNEQYF	TGCGCCAGCAGCTCAGCGGGAGTAAACGAGCAGTACTTC
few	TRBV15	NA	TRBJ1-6	CATSRQGNYNSPLHF	TGTGCCACCAGCAGACAGGGGAACTATAATTCACCCCTCCACTTT
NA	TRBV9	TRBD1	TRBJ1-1	CASSVGTGSNTEAFF	TGTGCCAGCAGCGTCGGGACAGGGAGTAACACTGAAGCTTTCTTT
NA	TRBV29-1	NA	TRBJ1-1	CSAPSGGYHEAFF	TGCAGCGCCCCATCCGGGGGGTACCATGAAGCTTTCTTT
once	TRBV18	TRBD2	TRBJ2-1	CASSRKGLAGSPSSYNEQFF	TGTGCCAGCTCAAGAAAGGGACTAGCGGGCTCCCCTAGCTCCTACAATGAGCAGTTCTTC
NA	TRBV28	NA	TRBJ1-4	CASRGGAREKLFF	TGTGCCAGCAGGGGGGGGGCAAGGGAAAAACTGTTTTTT
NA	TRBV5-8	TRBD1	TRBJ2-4	CASGTGTGAKNIQYF	TGTGCCAGCGGTACCGGGACAGGGGCCAAAAACATTCAGTACTTC
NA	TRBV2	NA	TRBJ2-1	CASSEWYGGAGVYNEQFF	TGTGCCAGCAGTGAATGGTATGGAGGGGCTGGGGTTTACAATGAGCAGTTCTTC
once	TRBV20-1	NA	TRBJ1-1	CSASLGAGTEAFF	TGCAGTGCTAGTCTGGGGGCAGGGACTGAAGCTTTCTTT
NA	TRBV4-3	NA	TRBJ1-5	CASSQERSGDQPQHF	TGCGCCAGCAGCCAAGAGCGTTCGGGGGATCAGCCCCAGCATTTT
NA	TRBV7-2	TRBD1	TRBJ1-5	CASSQRWTGDQPQHF	TGTGCCAGCAGCCAACGTTGGACAGGTGATCAGCCCCAGCATTTT
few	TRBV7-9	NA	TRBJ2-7	CASSTGSEQYF	TGTGCCAGCAGCACAGGGTCCGAGCAGTACTTC
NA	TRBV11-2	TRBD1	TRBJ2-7	CASSLAPTGGITYEQYF	TGTGCCAGCAGCTTAGCCCCGACAGGGGGGATTACCTACGAGCAGTACTTC
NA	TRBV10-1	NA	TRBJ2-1	CASSEFRVIDEQFF	TGCGCCAGCAGTGAGTTTAGAGTGATTGATGAGCAGTTCTTC
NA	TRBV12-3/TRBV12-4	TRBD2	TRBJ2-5	CASTRGGGETQYF	TGTGCCAGTACCCGAGGCGGGGGTGAGACCCAGTACTTC
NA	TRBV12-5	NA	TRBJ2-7	CASGLVQGTYYEQYF	TGTGCTAGTGGTTTGGTACAGGGTACCTACTACGAGCAGTACTTC
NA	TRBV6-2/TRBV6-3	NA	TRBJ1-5	CASSRRGAGSNQPQHF	TGTGCCAGCAGCCGACGGGGGGCGGGCAGCAATCAGCCCCAGCATTTT
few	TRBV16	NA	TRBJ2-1	CASSQSLRGEQFF	TGTGCCAGCAGCCAATCTCTAAGAGGTGAGCAGTTCTTC
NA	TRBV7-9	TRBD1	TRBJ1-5	CASSPSTGEPQHF	TGTGCCAGCAGCCCCTCGACAGGGGAGCCCCAGCATTTT
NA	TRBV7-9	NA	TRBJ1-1	CASSLLREAFF	TGTGCCAGCAGCTTACTGAGGGAAGCTTTCTTT
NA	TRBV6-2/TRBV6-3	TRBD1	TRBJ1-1	CASSFNRGGTEAFF	TGTGCCAGCAGTTTCAACAGGGGTGGGACTGAAGCTTTCTTT
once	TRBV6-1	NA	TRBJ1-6	CASSEDVGGSSYNSPLHF	TGTGCCAGCAGTGAAGACGTGGGCGGGAGCTCCTATAATTCACCCCTCCACTTT
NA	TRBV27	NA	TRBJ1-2	CASRVFRGDFYGYTF	TGTGCCAGCAGAGTTTTTCGGGGGGATTTTTATGGCTACACCTTC
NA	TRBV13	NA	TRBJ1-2	CASSLRNAYLNYGYTF	TGTGCCAGCAGCTTGAGGAACGCATATCTAAACTATGGCTACACCTTC